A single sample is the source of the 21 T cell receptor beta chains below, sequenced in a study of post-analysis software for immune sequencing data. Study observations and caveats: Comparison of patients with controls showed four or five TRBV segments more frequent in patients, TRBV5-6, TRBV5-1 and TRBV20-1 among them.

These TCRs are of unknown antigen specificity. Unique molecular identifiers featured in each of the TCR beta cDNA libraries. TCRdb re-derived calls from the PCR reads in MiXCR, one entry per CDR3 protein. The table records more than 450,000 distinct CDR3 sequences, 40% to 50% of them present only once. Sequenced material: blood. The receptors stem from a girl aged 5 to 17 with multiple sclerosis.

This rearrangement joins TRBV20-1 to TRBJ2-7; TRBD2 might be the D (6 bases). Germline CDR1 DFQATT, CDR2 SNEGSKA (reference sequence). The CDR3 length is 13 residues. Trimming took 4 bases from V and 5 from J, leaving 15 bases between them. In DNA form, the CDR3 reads TGCAGTGCTATGGGCGGGACGCTACACGAGCAGTACTTC. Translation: CSAMGGTLHEQYF.

CDR3 amino acids: CASSMGGRPYF. CDR3 in DNA: TGTGCCAGCAGTATGGGGGGACGCCCGTACTTC. The rearrangement joins TRBV6-1 to TRBJ2-5; tentative D call: TRBD2 (6 bases). Germline V gene data show CDR1 as MNHNS and CDR2 as SASEGT. CDR3 length equals 11 residues. V was trimmed by 5 bases and J by 13 bases, leaving 14 bases between them.

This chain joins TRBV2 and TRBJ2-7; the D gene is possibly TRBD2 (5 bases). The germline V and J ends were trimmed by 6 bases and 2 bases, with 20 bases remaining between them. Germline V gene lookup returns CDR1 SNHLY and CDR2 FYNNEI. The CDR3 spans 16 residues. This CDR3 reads CASRETPLVGPYEQYF. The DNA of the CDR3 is TGTGCCAGCAGGGAAACCCCACTAGTGGGCCCCTACGAGCAGTACTTC.

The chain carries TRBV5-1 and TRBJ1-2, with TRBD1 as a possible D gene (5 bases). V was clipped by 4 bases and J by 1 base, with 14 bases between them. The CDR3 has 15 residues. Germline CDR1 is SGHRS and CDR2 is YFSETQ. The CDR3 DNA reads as TGCGCCAGCAGCCGCACCGGGACGGTTAACTATGGCTACACCTTC. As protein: CASSRTGTVNYGYTF.

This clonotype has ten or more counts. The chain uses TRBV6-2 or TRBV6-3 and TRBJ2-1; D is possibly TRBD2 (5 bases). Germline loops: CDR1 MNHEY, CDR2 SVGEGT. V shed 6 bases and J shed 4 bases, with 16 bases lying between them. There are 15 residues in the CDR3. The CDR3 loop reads CASSSGQPGYNEQFF. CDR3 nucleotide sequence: TGTGCCAGCAGCTCGGGTCAGCCGGGATACAATGAGCAGTTCTTC.

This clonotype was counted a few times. The CDR3: CASSVLEGSGEKLFF. CDR3 DNA sequence: TGCGCCAGCAGCGTTCTGGAGGGATCCGGTGAAAAACTGTTTTTT. The J gene is TRBJ1-4, the V gene TRBV5-1; D unresolved. CDR3 length: 15 residues. The V end lost 4 bases, the J end lost 7 bases, and 17 bases lay between the germline ends. Per germline, CDR1 SGHRS and CDR2 YFSETQ.

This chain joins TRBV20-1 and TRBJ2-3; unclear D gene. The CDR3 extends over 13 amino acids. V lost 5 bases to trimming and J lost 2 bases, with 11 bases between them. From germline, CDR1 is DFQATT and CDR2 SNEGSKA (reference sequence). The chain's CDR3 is CSAPDGFTDTQYF. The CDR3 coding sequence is TGCAGTGCTCCCGACGGATTCACAGATACGCAGTATTTT.

CDR3 sequence (DNA): TGTGCCAGCAGCTCCAGGCCTTCGGTCGAGGGAAACGCCAAAAACATTCAGTACTTC. Protein sequence: CASSSRPSVEGNAKNIQYF. This chain connects TRBV7-8 to TRBJ2-4, with D possibly matching TRBD2 (5 bases). The V gene lost 4 bases and the J gene lost 1 base, with 23 bases spanning the gap. Germline CDR1 is SGHVS and CDR2 is FQNEAQ. This CDR3 contains 19 residues.

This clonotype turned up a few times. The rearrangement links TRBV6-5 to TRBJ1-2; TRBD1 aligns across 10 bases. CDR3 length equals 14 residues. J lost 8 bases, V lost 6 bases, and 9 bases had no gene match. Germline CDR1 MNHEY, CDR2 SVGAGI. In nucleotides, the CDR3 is TGTGCCAGCAGGTCGGGACAGGGGATGTGGGGCTACACCTTC. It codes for CASRSGQGMWGYTF.

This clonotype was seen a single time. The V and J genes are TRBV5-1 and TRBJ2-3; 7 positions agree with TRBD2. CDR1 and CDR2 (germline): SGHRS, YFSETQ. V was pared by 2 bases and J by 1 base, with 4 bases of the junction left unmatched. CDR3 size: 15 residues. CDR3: CASSFGTTGTDTQYF. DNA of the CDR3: TGCGCCAGCAGCTTCGGGACTACTGGCACAGATACGCAGTATTTT.

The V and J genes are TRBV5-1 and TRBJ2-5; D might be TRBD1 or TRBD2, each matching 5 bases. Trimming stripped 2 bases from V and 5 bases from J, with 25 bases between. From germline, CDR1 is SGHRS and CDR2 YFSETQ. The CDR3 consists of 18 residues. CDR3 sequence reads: CASSLTNFGQSEGETQYF. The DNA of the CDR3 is TGCGCCAGCAGCTTAACTAATTTTGGGCAGAGTGAGGGGGAGACCCAGTACTTC.

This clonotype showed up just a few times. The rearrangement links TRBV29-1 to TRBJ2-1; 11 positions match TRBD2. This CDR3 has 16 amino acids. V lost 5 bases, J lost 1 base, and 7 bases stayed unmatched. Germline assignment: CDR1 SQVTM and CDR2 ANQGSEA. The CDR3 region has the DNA TGCAGCGTTAACGCCGGGACTAGCGGTTCCTACAATGAGCAGTTCTTC. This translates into CSVNAGTSGSYNEQFF.

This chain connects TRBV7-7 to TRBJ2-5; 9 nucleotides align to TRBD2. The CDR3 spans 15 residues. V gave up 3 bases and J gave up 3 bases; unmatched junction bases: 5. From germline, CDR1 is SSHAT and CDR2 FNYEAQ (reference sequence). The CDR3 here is CASSFGQRGEETQYF. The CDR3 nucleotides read TGTGCCAGCAGCTTCGGGCAGCGGGGGGAAGAGACCCAGTACTTC.

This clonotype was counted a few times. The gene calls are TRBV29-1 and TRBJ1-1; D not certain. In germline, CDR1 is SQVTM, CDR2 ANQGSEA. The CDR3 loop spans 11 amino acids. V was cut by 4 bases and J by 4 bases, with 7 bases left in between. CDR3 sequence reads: CSVGASTEAFF. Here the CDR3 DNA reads TGCAGCGTTGGGGCCAGCACTGAAGCTTTCTTT.

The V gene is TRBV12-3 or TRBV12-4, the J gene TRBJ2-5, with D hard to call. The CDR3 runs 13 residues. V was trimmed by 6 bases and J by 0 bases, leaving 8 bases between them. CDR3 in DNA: TGTGCCAGCAGCCAAAGCTACCAAGAGACCCAGTACTTC. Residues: CASSQSYQETQYF.

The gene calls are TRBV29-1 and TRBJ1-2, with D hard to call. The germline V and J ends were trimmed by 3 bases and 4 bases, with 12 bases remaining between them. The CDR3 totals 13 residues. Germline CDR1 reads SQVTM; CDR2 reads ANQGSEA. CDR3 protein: CSVEYPRPYGYTF. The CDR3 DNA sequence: TGCAGCGTTGAGTATCCCCGACCCTATGGCTACACCTTC.

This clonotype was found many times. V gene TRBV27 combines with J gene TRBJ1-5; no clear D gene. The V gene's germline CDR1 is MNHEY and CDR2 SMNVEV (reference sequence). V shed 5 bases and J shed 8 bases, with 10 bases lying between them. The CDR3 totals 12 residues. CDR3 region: CASSPPGEPQHF. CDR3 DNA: TGTGCCAGCAGTCCACCGGGAGAGCCCCAGCATTTT.

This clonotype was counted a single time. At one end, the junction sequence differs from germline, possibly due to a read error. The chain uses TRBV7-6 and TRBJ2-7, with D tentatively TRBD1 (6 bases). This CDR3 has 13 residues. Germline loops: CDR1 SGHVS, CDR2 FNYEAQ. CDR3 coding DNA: TGTGCCAGCAGCCGGGGACATTCCTACGAGCGGTACTTC. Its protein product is CASSRGHSYERYF.

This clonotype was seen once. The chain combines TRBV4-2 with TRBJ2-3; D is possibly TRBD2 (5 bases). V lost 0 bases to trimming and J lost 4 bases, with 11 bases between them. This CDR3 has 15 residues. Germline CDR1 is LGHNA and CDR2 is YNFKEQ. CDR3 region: CASSQDKVASDTQYF. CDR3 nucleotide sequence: TGTGCCAGCAGCCAAGATAAAGTAGCGTCAGATACGCAGTATTTT.

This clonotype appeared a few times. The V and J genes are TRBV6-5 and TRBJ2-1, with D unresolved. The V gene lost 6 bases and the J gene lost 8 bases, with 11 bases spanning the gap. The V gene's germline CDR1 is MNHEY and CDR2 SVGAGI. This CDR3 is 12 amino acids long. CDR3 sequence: CASRDGWHEQFF. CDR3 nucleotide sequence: TGTGCCAGCAGAGACGGTTGGCATGAGCAGTTCTTC.

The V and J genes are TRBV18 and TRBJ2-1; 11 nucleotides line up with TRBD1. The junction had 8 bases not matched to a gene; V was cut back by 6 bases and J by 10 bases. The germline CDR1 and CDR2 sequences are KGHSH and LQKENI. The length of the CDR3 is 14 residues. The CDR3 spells CASSRGQGADEQFF. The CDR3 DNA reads TGTGCCAGCTCCCGAGGACAGGGGGCTGACGAGCAGTTCTTC.